The 27 T cell receptor beta chains below all came from one sample that was sequenced in a study of OX40 agonist ivuxolimab in advanced cancers. Only in-frame clones appear in the TCRdb table, and some are missing; sequencing was by immunoSEQ multiplex PCR. The table lists approximately 15,000 clones, about 80% of them singletons. Specimen: CD4+ or CD8+ T cells sorted from blood, collected in a trial of the OX40 agonist ivuxolimab. These receptors were collected from an adult with an advanced solid tumor such as melanoma, head and neck, liver or kidney cancer.

This clone is medium-sized in the sample. This rearrangement joins TRBV6-5 to TRBJ2-7; D remains ambiguous. Trimming removed 9 bases at V and 3 bases at J, with 6 bases between. Looked up from germline, CDR1 is MNHEY and CDR2 is SVGAGI. The CDR3 length is 10 residues. The CDR3 is CASRIYEQYF. CDR3 bases: TGTGCCAGTCGCATCTACGAGCAGTACTTC.

The rearrangement uses TRBV4-1 and TRBJ1-3; no clear D gene. The V gene lost 5 bases and the J gene lost 4 bases, with 9 bases spanning the gap. The CDR3 runs 13 residues. The germline CDR1 and CDR2 sequences are MGHRA and YSYEKL. CDR3 in DNA: TGCGCCAGCAGCTTACGCGAAGGAAACACCATATATTTT. Translated: CASSLREGNTIYF.

The chain employs TRBV19 and TRBJ1-2; 7 bases map to TRBD1. Germline V lookup: CDR1 LNHDA, CDR2 SQIVND (reference sequence). This CDR3 is built from 13 residues. J gave up 2 bases and V 10 bases, and 7 bases lay outside the gene matches. The CDR3 loop is CATYPTGNYGYTF. The CDR3 nucleotides read TGTGCCACATATCCGACAGGGAACTATGGCTACACCTTC.

The gene calls are TRBV7-8 and TRBJ1-1; D is undetermined. The V gene lost 2 bases and the J gene lost 1 base, with 11 bases spanning the gap. Per germline, CDR1 SGHVS and CDR2 FQNEAQ. The CDR3 is made up of 15 amino acids. CDR3 sequence (DNA): TGTGCCAGCAGCTTACGCCGGGAGAAGAACACTGAAGCTTTCTTT. Translating gives CASSLRREKNTEAFF.

This clone was detected a few times. The chain links TRBV7-9 to TRBJ1-3; TRBD1 aligns across 8 bases. Trimming took 4 bases from V and 1 from J; bases not matched to a gene: 6. This CDR3 contains 16 residues. The V gene's germline CDR1 is SEHNR and CDR2 FQNEAQ (reference sequence). As DNA, the CDR3 is TGTGCCAGCAGCTCTGAGCAGGGGGCTTCTGGAAACACCATATATTTT. It translates to CASSSEQGASGNTIYF. Full variable domain (outside the CDR3, taken from reference TRBV7-9 and TRBJ1-3): DTGVSQNPRHKITKRGQNVTFRCDPISEHNRLYWYRQTLGQGPEFLTYFQNEAQLEKSRLLSDRFSAERPKGSFSTLEIQRTEQGDSAMYLCASSSEQGASGNTIYFGEGSWLTVV.

This clone has only one observation. The genes are TRBV6-1 and TRBJ1-5; possible D gene TRBD1, 6 bases. Germline V gene data show CDR1 as MNHNS and CDR2 as SASEGT. This CDR3 comprises 13 residues. V lost 4 bases and J 4 bases, leaving 8 bases between the germline ends. In DNA, the CDR3 is TGTGCCAGCAGTGGGACAGAAAATCAGCCCCAGCATTTT. Its protein is CASSGTENQPQHF.

This chain joins TRBV5-4 and TRBJ2-1; D might be TRBD1 (6 bases). CDR3 length: 16 residues. V was trimmed by 4 bases and J by 7 bases, leaving 21 bases between them. Per the germline V gene, CDR1 is SGHNT and CDR2 is YYREEE (reference sequence). CDR3 in DNA: TGTGCCAGCAGCCCATATAGACAGGATCCGTGGAATGAGCAGTTCTTC. It yields the protein CASSPYRQDPWNEQFF.

The rearrangement joins TRBV7-2 to TRBJ2-5; 8 positions agree with TRBD2. The CDR3 has 15 amino acids. Germline-derived CDR1 and CDR2 are SGHTA and FQGNSA. Losses at the gene ends were 1 base for V and 4 bases for J; bases not matched to a gene: 5. The CDR3 coding sequence is TGTGCCAGCAGCTTAGTAGATCTAGCGGGAGAGACCCAGTACTTC. Amino acid sequence: CASSLVDLAGETQYF.

This clone has only one observation. Other DNA sequences in the same sample also yield this CDR3. The chain has TRBV4-1 and TRBJ2-3; D gene uncertain. This CDR3 has 15 amino acids. Trimming removed 1 base at V and 0 bases at J, with 8 bases between. Germline values: CDR1 MGHRA, CDR2 YSYEKL. CDR3: CASSQVRSSTDTQYF. The CDR3 bases are TGCGCCAGCAGCCAAGTCAGGTCCAGCACAGATACGCAGTATTTT.

CDR3 sequence reads: CASSLDPFNNQPQHF. The CDR3 coding sequence is TGTGCCAGCAGCTTAGATCCATTCAACAATCAGCCCCAGCATTTT. The genes are TRBV11-2 and TRBJ1-5; unclear D gene. Germline CDR1 SGHAT, CDR2 FQNNGV. The CDR3 runs 15 residues. Trimming pared 0 bases from V and 3 bases from J, leaving 9 bases between.

This sequence joins TRBV5-4 and TRBJ2-3; 9 nucleotides align to TRBD2. CDR1 SGHNT and CDR2 YYREEE come from the germline V gene (reference sequence). This CDR3 region has 16 residues. Germline trimming cut 1 base from V and 5 bases from J; bases unmatched to any gene: 8. In nucleotides, the CDR3 is TGTGCCAGCAGCTTGTTTATGACTAGCGGAGTAGATACGCAGTATTTT. It specifies CASSLFMTSGVDTQYF.

Only one count was recorded for this clone. The chain recombines TRBV7-2 with TRBJ2-7; 7 bases are a match to TRBD2. This CDR3 region has 16 residues. The V segment lost 1 base and the J segment 0 bases; nucleotides outside the gene matches: 6. CDR1 and CDR2 from the germline V gene are SGHTA and FQGNSA. Here the CDR3 DNA reads TGTGCCAGCAGCTTAGGGGAACTAGCGCGCTCCTACGAGCAGTACTTC. Protein product: CASSLGELARSYEQYF.

This rearrangement joins TRBV4-2 to TRBJ1-5, with D uncertain. Germline V lookup: CDR1 LGHNA, CDR2 YNFKEQ. V was clipped by 5 bases and J by 0 bases, with 5 bases between them. The CDR3 covers 13 residues. The CDR3 loop is CASSDGSNQPQHF. The CDR3 nucleotides are TGTGCCAGCAGCGATGGTAGCAATCAGCCCCAGCATTTT.

The chain carries TRBV6-5 and TRBJ2-7; 9 bases agree with TRBD1. CDR1 is MNHEY, CDR2 SVGAGI, per germline. The CDR3 loop spans 15 amino acids. CDR3 sequence: CASAQTGTGNYEQYF. CDR3 DNA sequence: TGTGCTTCGGCCCAGACCGGGACAGGGAACTACGAGCAGTACTTC.

The rearrangement links TRBV5-1 to TRBJ2-7; D might be TRBD1 (5 bases). Per germline, CDR1 SGHRS and CDR2 YFSETQ. The CDR3 loop spans 15 amino acids. V was clipped by 2 bases and J by 2 bases, with 14 bases between them. CDR3 nucleotide sequence: TGCGCCAGCAGCTTTACATGGGGCAGAGCCTACGAGCAGTACTTC. Its protein product is CASSFTWGRAYEQYF.

Regarding this clone: A clone one base away is much larger, so this may be a read error. The chain carries TRBV6-4 and TRBJ2-3; 8 bases line up with TRBD2. The ends lost 4 bases at V and 0 bases at J; junction bases unmatched: 3. Germline V gene lookup returns CDR1 MRHNA and CDR2 SNTAGT. This CDR3 has 15 amino acids. DNA for the CDR3: TGTGCCAGCAGTGGCTCTAGCGGGAGCACAGATACGCAGTATTTT. Its translation is CASSGSSGSTDTQYF.

This clone is medium-sized. This chain links TRBV7-9 with TRBJ2-2, with 12 nucleotides matching TRBD2. The CDR3 runs to 16 residues. Germline CDR1 SEHNR, CDR2 FQNEAQ (reference sequence). Losses at the gene ends were 5 bases for V and 1 base for J; bases not matched to a gene: 2. The CDR3 coding sequence is TGTGCCAGCAGCGAGGGACTAGCGGGGAACACCGGGGAGCTGTTTTTT. It yields the protein CASSEGLAGNTGELFF.

The rearrangement links TRBV12-5 to TRBJ2-7; D uncertain. The CDR3 sequence is 13 residues long. Germline V lookup: CDR1 LGHNT, CDR2 FRNRAP. Trimming left V 1 base short and J 3 bases short, with 7 bases between. This chain's CDR3 is CASGLAQYYEQYF. CDR3 coding DNA: TGTGCTAGTGGTTTGGCCCAGTACTACGAGCAGTACTTC.

The chain is built from TRBV28 and TRBJ1-2; the D gene is possibly TRBD1 (5 bases). The germline V and J ends were trimmed by 3 bases and 11 bases, with 19 bases remaining between them. Germline V CDR1 and CDR2: MDHEN, SYDVKM. The CDR3 totals 14 residues. This CDR3 is CASSFPGDYPIYTF. CDR3 nucleotide sequence: TGTGCCAGCAGTTTCCCCGGGGACTACCCTATTTACACCTTC.

The V and J genes are TRBV9 and TRBJ2-3, with 7 positions matching TRBD2. The CDR3 is made up of 16 amino acids. The V gene end was trimmed by 0 bases and the J gene end by 1 base; junction bases not matched to a gene: 5. Germline CDR1 reads SGDLS; CDR2 reads YYNGEE. CDR3 region: CASSVEGGTGTDTQYF. As DNA, the CDR3 is TGTGCCAGCAGCGTAGAGGGAGGGACTGGCACAGATACGCAGTATTTT.

This clone was detected only once. The V gene is TRBV20-1, the J gene TRBJ2-1; D may be TRBD1 (5 bases). The CDR3 loop spans 11 amino acids. The V gene's germline CDR1 is DFQATT and CDR2 SNEGSKA (reference sequence). V was shortened by 2 bases and J by 6 bases, with 5 bases between the two germline ends. CDR3 residues: CSARRGNEQFF. CDR3 sequence (DNA): TGCAGTGCTAGAAGGGGCAATGAGCAGTTCTTC.

The chain joins TRBV7-8 to TRBJ2-1; 7 nucleotides agree with TRBD1. J gave up 4 bases and V 5 bases, and 2 bases lay outside the gene matches. The CDR3 runs 13 residues. Germline values: CDR1 SGHVS, CDR2 FQNEAQ. The CDR3 sequence is CASSQQGYNEQFF. CDR3 DNA sequence: TGTGCCAGCAGCCAACAGGGGTACAATGAGCAGTTCTTC. Full variable domain (outside the CDR3, taken from reference TRBV7-8 and TRBJ2-1): GAGVSQSPRYKVAKRGQDVALRCDPISGHVSLFWYQQALGQGPEFLTYFQNEAQLDKSGLPSDRFFAERPEGSVSTLKIQRTQQEDSAVYLCASSQQGYNEQFFGPGTRLTVL.

The chain is built from TRBV2 and TRBJ1-2; D is ambiguous. Per germline, CDR1 SNHLY and CDR2 FYNNEI. V dropped 2 bases and J dropped 4 bases, with 5 bases sitting between them. The CDR3 loop spans 12 amino acids. The CDR3: CASSEPGYGYTF. CDR3 in DNA: TGTGCCAGCAGTGAACCGGGCTATGGCTACACCTTC.

CDR3 sequence: CASSHGTGSYEQYF. Written as DNA, the CDR3 is TGTGCCAGCAGCCATGGAACAGGCTCCTACGAGCAGTACTTC. This chain uses TRBV5-4 with TRBJ2-7, with D tentatively TRBD1 (5 bases). CDR1 is SGHNT, CDR2 YYREEE, per germline (reference sequence). CDR3 length: 14 residues. Trimming removed 4 bases from V and 0 bases from J, with 11 bases in between.

The sample holds a few counts of this clone. CDR3 bases: TGTGCCAGCAGCGTAGCCGGGTACACTGAAGCTTTCTTT. This translates into CASSVAGYTEAFF. The chain has TRBV9 and TRBJ1-1; D gene uncertain. Germline CDR1 is SGDLS and CDR2 is YYNGEE. The CDR3 consists of 13 residues. Trimming stripped 0 bases from V and 3 bases from J, with 6 bases between.

The chain joins TRBV28 to TRBJ1-1; 12 positions match TRBD1. CDR3 size: 16 residues. Germline V gives CDR1 MDHEN, CDR2 SYDVKM. V was clipped by 7 bases and J by 3 bases; unmatched bases: 9. CDR3 sequence: CASNAGQGAWDTEAFF. Here the CDR3 DNA reads TGTGCCAGCAACGCGGGACAGGGGGCGTGGGACACTGAAGCTTTCTTT.

The rearrangement uses TRBV30 and TRBJ2-6; 7 bases match TRBD1. From germline, CDR1 is GTSNPN and CDR2 SVGIG (reference sequence). The CDR3 consists of 14 residues. CDR3 sequence: CAFDRAGGANVLTF. As DNA, the CDR3 is TGTGCATTTGACAGGGCGGGTGGGGCCAACGTCCTGACTTTC.